The clone carrying this T cell receptor (beta chain) was picked up many times. The antigen is not known. RNA and DNA were co-extracted from about 19-30 mg of unsorted bulk tissue. Chronic HBV infection was present, with no prior treatment. This sample was taken from a study of tumor-infiltrating lymphocytes in primary liver carcinoma. Study information: Male and female patients aged 30 to 69 years made up the cohort. Among the tumors, stages were T1-T3 N0M0 and sizes about 4.2 to 10 cm. Overall study results and limits: A significantly higher top-250-clone fraction was recorded for tumors than for blood (p = 0.039).

Starting from 500 ng of total RNA, TCR beta cDNA was produced with a primer in the constant region. Three rounds of nested multiplex PCR with slightly modified ARM-PCR produced TCR beta libraries. TCRdb analysed the multiplex PCR reads with MiXCR anew, one entry per CDR3 protein. The sample holds 95,000 to 150,000 distinct CDR3 sequences, around 70% seen once. The source is a woman aged 55-70 years with primary liver carcinoma and hepatitis B virus infection. Sequences were obtained from tumor-adjacent normal liver tissue.

The DNA for the CDR3 is TGTGCCAGCACCGATACGGGAACTGAAGCTTTCTTT. Encoded protein: CASTDTGTEAFF. The J gene is TRBJ1-1, the V gene TRBV2; D is undetermined. Germline V lookup: CDR1 SNHLY, CDR2 FYNNEI. V was clipped by 7 bases and J by 5 bases, with 11 bases between them. The CDR3 length is 12 residues.